This T cell receptor (beta chain) was retrieved from a study of T cell responses to AZD1222 COVID-19 vaccine. About this clone itself: The target antigen is unknown.

General study points: AZD1222 recipients seropositive at baseline numbered only five or six.

V dropped 2 bases and J dropped 5 bases, with 9 bases sitting between them. The germline CDR1 and CDR2 sequences are MDHEN and SYDVKM. CDR3 size: 13 residues. TCRdb's table, derived via immunoSEQ multiplex PCR, lists solely in-frame clones and lacks some. The sample holds 100,000 to 150,000 clones, under 95% seen once. The origin of this receptor is an adult who received the AZD1222 COVID-19 vaccine. The rearrangement joins TRBV28 to TRBJ1-2; D uncertain. The sample in question was peripheral blood, obtained 28 days after the second AZD1222 dose. The CDR3 DNA sequence: TGTGCCAGCAGTTTACGATGGGGTTATGGCTACACCTTC. Residues: CASSLRWGYGYTF.